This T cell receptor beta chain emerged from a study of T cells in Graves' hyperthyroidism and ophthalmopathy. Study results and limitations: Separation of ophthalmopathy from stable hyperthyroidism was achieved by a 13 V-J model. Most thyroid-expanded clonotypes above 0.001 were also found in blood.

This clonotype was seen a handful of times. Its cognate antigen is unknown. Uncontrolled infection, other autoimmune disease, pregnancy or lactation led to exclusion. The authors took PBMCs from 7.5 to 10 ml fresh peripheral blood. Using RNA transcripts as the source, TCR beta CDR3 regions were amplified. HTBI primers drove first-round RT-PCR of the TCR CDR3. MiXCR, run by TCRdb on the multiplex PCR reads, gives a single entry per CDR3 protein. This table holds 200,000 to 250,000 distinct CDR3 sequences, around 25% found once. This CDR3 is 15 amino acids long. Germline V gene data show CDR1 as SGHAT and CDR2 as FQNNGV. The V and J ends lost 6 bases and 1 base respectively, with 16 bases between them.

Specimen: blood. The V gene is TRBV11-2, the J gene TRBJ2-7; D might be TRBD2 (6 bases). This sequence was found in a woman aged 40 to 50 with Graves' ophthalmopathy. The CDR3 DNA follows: TGTGCCAGCAGGTCGCTAGCGACCCTATCCTACGAGCAGTACTTC. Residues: CASRSLATLSYEQYF.